This T cell receptor (beta chain) was sequenced for a study of patients and donors after allogeneic stem cell transplantation. CDR1 SGDLS and CDR2 YYNGEE come from the germline V gene. This CDR3 comprises 15 residues. V was pared by 3 bases and J by 2 bases, with 12 bases between. TCRdb passed the RT-PCR reads through MiXCR, listing each CDR3 protein once. Here the sample spans hundreds of thousands of distinct CDR3 sequences, 16% being singletons. Sequenced: blood, either unsorted or a sorted T cell fraction (not recorded which). The receptor was derived from a human donor who was either an allogeneic HSCT recipient or a stem cell or donor lymphocyte infusion donor (not recorded which). It is not recorded whose cells these are; they may come from a transplant donor. The chain carries TRBV9 and TRBJ2-1; the D gene is possibly TRBD2 (6 bases). CDR3 bases: TGTGCCAGCAGCGCCACTAGCCGCGCCTACAATGAGCAGTTCTTC. This sequence encodes CASSATSRAYNEQFF.